Below, 11 T cell receptor beta chains from the same sample are listed, as sequenced in a study of T cells in Graves' hyperthyroidism and ophthalmopathy. Regions amplified from RNA transcripts were the TCR beta CDR3 regions. The study used the HTBI primer set for a first-round RT-PCR of the TCR CDR3. TCRdb ran MiXCR on the multiplex PCR reads and lists one entry per CDR3 protein. The sample consists of 450,000 to 650,000 distinct CDR3 sequences, roughly 15% of them appearing once. Specimen: blood. These receptors all stem from a woman younger than 30 with Graves' ophthalmopathy.

This clonotype was counted a few times. The genes are TRBV12-3 or TRBV12-4 and TRBJ1-5; D remains unclear. Trimming removed 4 bases at V and 7 bases at J, with 14 bases between. The CDR3 sequence is 14 residues long. CDR3 DNA sequence: TGTGCCAGCAGTTCCCCGGGCCCACGCCAGCCCCAGCATTTT. Protein sequence: CASSSPGPRQPQHF.

There are a few counts of this clonotype. V gene TRBV29-1 combines with J gene TRBJ2-7, with D tentatively TRBD1 (6 bases). Germline-derived CDR1 and CDR2 are SQVTM and ANQGSEA. The V and J ends lost 3 bases and 3 bases respectively, with 12 bases between them. CDR3 length equals 13 residues. CDR3 nucleotides: TGCAGCGTTGAGTCAGGGGACGGCTACGAGCAGTACTTC. This encodes CSVESGDGYEQYF.

This clonotype was seen more than once but under ten times. The rearrangement uses TRBV20-1 and TRBJ2-7, with TRBD1 identical over 10 bases. CDR1 and CDR2 (germline): DFQATT, SNEGSKA (reference sequence). The trim removed 6 bases at V and 2 bases at J, leaving 4 bases unmatched. This CDR3 contains 13 residues. DNA for the CDR3: TGCAGTGCAGTCGGGACAGGGGCCTACGAGCAGTACTTC. This gives the protein CSAVGTGAYEQYF.

This clonotype was detected many times. The V call is TRBV5-1, the J call TRBJ1-1; a weak D match, TRBD1 (5 bases). Trimming left V 1 base short and J 4 bases short, with 11 bases between. Germline V gene sequence: CDR1 SGHRS, CDR2 YFSETQ. This CDR3 comprises 14 residues. CDR3 in DNA: TGCGCCAGCAGCTTGTGGGGGGGGACCACTGAAGCTTTCTTT. Protein sequence: CASSLWGGTTEAFF. The full variable domain, completed using reference TRBV5-1 and TRBJ1-1, is KAGVTQTPRYLIKTRGQQVTLSCSPISGHRSVSWYQQTPGQGLQFLFEYFSETQRNKGNFPGRFSGRQFSNSRSEMNVSTLELGDSALYLCASSLWGGTTEAFFGQGTRLTVV.

The chain links TRBV20-1 to TRBJ1-5; D is uncertain. Trimming removed 5 bases at V and 7 bases at J, with 15 bases between. CDR1 is DFQATT, CDR2 SNEGSKA, per germline (reference sequence). This CDR3 has 13 amino acids. CDR3 nucleotide sequence: TGCAGTGCTTCTTTATCTAGCGAACAGCCCCAGCATTTT. This encodes CSASLSSEQPQHF.

Ten or more counts support this clonotype. V is TRBV7-9 and J is TRBJ2-7; 8 bases are a match to TRBD2. Germline values: CDR1 SEHNR, CDR2 FQNEAQ (reference sequence). The CDR3 length is 14 residues. Trimming at V came to 1 base and at J to 3 bases, leaving 2 bases not matched to a gene. The CDR3 region is CASSLVGTSYEQYF. In nucleotides, the CDR3 is TGTGCCAGCAGCTTAGTTGGGACTAGCTACGAGCAGTACTTC.

This clonotype was detected ten times or more. CDR3 in amino acids: CASRGLAVDNEQFF. The CDR3 nucleotides are TGTGCCAGCAGGGGACTAGCGGTAGACAATGAGCAGTTCTTC. The chain has TRBV27 and TRBJ2-1; 11 bases align to TRBD2. Germline V gene lookup returns CDR1 MNHEY and CDR2 SMNVEV (reference sequence). Unmatched junction bases numbered 3, after V lost 6 bases and J lost 5 bases. The CDR3 runs 14 residues.

This sequence joins TRBV6-1 and TRBJ2-1; 11 bases line up with TRBD2. The CDR3 has 17 residues. CDR1 is MNHNS, CDR2 SASEGT, per germline. V lost 5 bases, J lost 0 bases, and 6 bases stayed unmatched. CDR3 sequence: CASSPGLADDSYNEQFF. Written as DNA, the CDR3 is TGTGCCAGCAGTCCGGGACTAGCGGACGACTCCTACAATGAGCAGTTCTTC.

The V gene is TRBV6-1, the J gene TRBJ2-3; 13 bases line up with TRBD2. CDR1 and CDR2 from the germline V gene are MNHNS and SASEGT. The ends lost 8 bases at V and 14 bases at J; junction bases unmatched: 13. The CDR3 is made up of 14 amino acids. The CDR3 nucleotides are TGTGCCAGCCGGACTAGCGGGGGCTCCGGACTGGTGTATTTT. This sequence encodes CASRTSGGSGLVYF.

The V call is TRBV3-1, the J call TRBJ1-6; tentatively, D is TRBD1 (6 bases). The V gene lost 4 bases and the J gene lost 10 bases, with 14 bases spanning the gap. CDR3 length: 14 residues. Germline V gene data show CDR1 as LGHDT and CDR2 as YNNKEL (reference sequence). The CDR3 region is CASSPQKGGSPLHF. Here the CDR3 DNA reads TGTGCCAGCAGCCCACAAAAGGGGGGATCACCCCTCCACTTT.

The chain has TRBV7-3 and TRBJ2-3; D unresolved. The germline V and J ends were trimmed by 4 bases and 5 bases, with 7 bases remaining between them. Per the germline V gene, CDR1 is SGHTA and CDR2 is FQGTGA. The CDR3 sequence is 12 residues long. The CDR3 sequence: CASSSHRDTQYF. CDR3 bases: TGTGCCAGCAGCTCGCACAGAGATACGCAGTATTTT.